The T cell receptor beta chain under discussion was sequenced for a study of T cell responses to AZD1222 COVID-19 vaccine. Whole-study context: Second doses that came at about 4 or about 12 weeks were put together.

For this clone: Its antigen is undetermined.

Using immunoSEQ multiplex PCR, the repertoire was profiled, and TCRdb retains in-frame clones only, with some absent. The sample lists 130,000 or so clones, roughly 88% occurring once. Study-level points and caveats: Across the whole spike, CD4 TCRs peaked at regions 160-218 and 743-854. The study found Spike-specific TCR breadth and depth rose after two AZD1222 doses. Reports indicate that nearly half of spike-specific TCRs are directed at unmutated variant regions.

The source of this sequence is an adult in good health. Sequences were derived from peripheral blood, sampled on day 0 of AZD1222 vaccination.

CDR3 nucleotide sequence: TGTGCCAGCAGTCCACTTCGGGGAGCTTGGGGCTACACCTTC. It translates to CASSPLRGAWGYTF. The chain combines TRBV6-2 or TRBV6-3 with TRBJ1-2; no clear D. This CDR3 has 14 amino acids. The germline V gene has CDR1 MNHEY and CDR2 SVGEGT. The germline V and J ends were trimmed by 5 bases and 8 bases, with 18 bases remaining between them.